Listed below are T cell receptor beta chains from one sample, sequenced in a study of healthy donors' naive CD4 and CD8 T cells. TCRdb fed the reads into MiXCR, producing one record per CDR3 protein. The sample lists approximately 180,000 distinct CDR3 sequences, around 74% occurring once. Sequencing was performed on naive CD4+ and CD8+ T cells sorted from blood, pooled from several donors. The origin of the receptors is a pool of human donors in good health; the sample pools cells from several healthy donors. CDR3s include the opening cysteine and the closing phenylalanine or tryptophan. Fields, in order: V gene, CDR3 length, D gene, J gene, CDR3 protein. D genes are given only for firm matches.

V: TRBV6-5; length: 14; D: TRBD2; J: TRBJ2-7; CDR3: CASSQTSGRGEQYF
V: TRBV19; length: 12; D: NA; J: TRBJ1-1; CDR3: CASGTGVTEAFF
V: TRBV5-5; length: 20; D: TRBD1; J: TRBJ1-5; CDR3: CASSYYYPGQGLSRNQPQHF
V: TRBV19; length: 17; D: NA; J: TRBJ2-5; CDR3: CANISAFPRAELETQYF
V: TRBV15; length: 14; D: NA; J: TRBJ1-1; CDR3: CATSRRTGLSEAFF
V: TRBV28; length: 17; D: TRBD1; J: TRBJ1-5; CDR3: CASRHRTGGVGNQPQHF
V: TRBV5-6; length: 16; D: NA; J: TRBJ1-3; CDR3: CASSLLDGNSGNTIYF
V: TRBV29-1; length: 12; D: NA; J: TRBJ2-2; CDR3: CSALRGTGELFF
V: TRBV5-5; length: 15; D: TRBD1; J: TRBJ2-7; CDR3: CASSARDRVGYEQYF
V: TRBV19; length: 13; D: NA; J: TRBJ2-6; CDR3: CASTSSLANVLTF